The next 5 T cell receptor beta chains were all read from a single sample in a study of beta chain features in type 1 diabetes. For these receptors, no antigen is known. Investigators reverse transcribed all isolated RNA, so they sequenced expressed TCRB transcripts. The assay was immunoSEQ multiplex PCR, and TCRdb's table has in-frame clones only and misses some. The table has some 290,000 clones, 24% seen once; the top ten hold 0.012%. General study points: TCRB CDR3 length was moderately but significantly reduced in all four CD4+ subsets of Type 1 diabetes patients.

Sequencing was performed on naive CD4+ T cells from blood. These receptors came from a woman aged 25 to 39 with type 1 diabetes.

This clone has more than one count but fewer than ten. One junction end does not reproduce the germline sequence, and a read error may be involved. The rearrangement joins TRBV30 to TRBJ2-3; D perhaps matches TRBD1 (6 bases). The CDR3 is 11 residues long. CDR1 and CDR2 from the germline V gene are GTSNPN and SVGIG (reference sequence). The DNA of the CDR3 is TGTGCCTGGGCCAAACAGGGAACAGGCCTTTTT. Translating gives CAWAKQGTGLF. Complete variable domain (other parts from reference TRBV30 and TRBJ2-3): SQTIHQWPATLVQPVGSPLSLECTVEGTSNPNLYWYRQAAGRGLQLLFYSVGIGQISSEVPQNLSASRPQDRQFILSSKKLLLSDSGFYLCAWAKQGTGLFGPGTRLTVL.

J is TRBJ2-1 and V is TRBV9, with TRBD2 matching 8 bases. Germline V gene data show CDR1 as SGDLS and CDR2 as YYNGEE. This CDR3 is built from 14 residues. V lost 6 bases, J lost 3 bases, and 5 bases stayed unmatched. The CDR3, as DNA: TGTGCCAGCACGCCCAGCGGGAGCTACAATGAGCAGTTCTTC. Its translation: CASTPSGSYNEQFF.

This clone appeared once. The V call is TRBV7-9, the J call TRBJ1-2; D remains ambiguous. Trimming shortened V by 3 bases and J by 6 bases, and 5 bases separated the two germline ends. Germline CDR1 reads SEHNR; CDR2 reads FQNEAQ (reference sequence). This CDR3 comprises 11 residues. CDR3 amino acids: CASSLGHGYTF. CDR3 DNA: TGTGCCAGCAGCTTGGGCCATGGCTACACCTTC.

This clone was observed a handful of times. The J gene is TRBJ2-1, the V gene TRBV2; weak D call: TRBD1 (5 bases). V shed 4 bases and J shed 4 bases, with 11 bases lying between them. The CDR3 extends over 14 amino acids. The germline V gene has CDR1 SNHLY and CDR2 FYNNEI. CDR3 residues: CASSVRGKYNEQFF. CDR3 DNA: TGTGCCAGCAGTGTTAGGGGTAAATACAATGAGCAGTTCTTC. The full variable domain, with the rest looked up from reference TRBV2 and TRBJ2-1, is EPEVTQTPSHQVTQMGQEVILRCVPISNHLYFYWYRQILGQKVEFLVSFYNNEISEKSEIFDDQFSVERPDGSNFTLKIRSTKLEDSAMYFCASSVRGKYNEQFFGPGTRLTVL.

J is TRBJ2-7 and V is TRBV29-1; D possibly corresponds to TRBD2 (6 bases). The ends were cut back, 2 bases at V and 3 bases at J, with 11 bases in the middle. Germline CDR1 and CDR2: SQVTM and ANQGSEA. CDR3 length: 13 residues. In nucleotides, the CDR3 is TGCAGCGTTGAACGACTAGTAGGCTACGAGCAGTACTTC. Its translation is CSVERLVGYEQYF.